This TCR beta chain was found in a study of CD8+CD57+ T cells in acquired aplastic anemia. Whole-study context: Sorted CD4+ and CD8+ cells yielded roughly 3.5 ug of DNA on average. Average CD4+ read depth in healthy donors was some 11 million reads. General study findings and limits: Researchers reported that CD8+ Simpson's diversity was not significantly different in patients versus controls.

The template used for profiling TCR beta VDJ and CDR3 was genomic DNA. TCRdb re-analysed the reads in MiXCR, keeping a single row per CDR3 protein. The sample comprises hundreds of thousands of distinct CDR3 sequences, 55% to 70% of which are singletons, and 3% to 4.5% rests with the top ten. This clonotype was seen ten or more times. Its target is not known. The V gene lost 0 bases and the J gene lost 4 bases, with 10 bases spanning the gap. CDR3 length: 14 residues. CDR1 and CDR2 (germline): SGHTS, YDEGEE. The sequenced sample was sorted CD4+, CD8+, or CD8+CD57+ T cells (not recorded which) from PBMCs. The TCR sequence derives from a human donor in good health, serving as a control. The V and J genes are TRBV5-8 and TRBJ2-5; D possibly matches TRBD1 or TRBD2 (5 bases each). CDR3 sequence: CASSLASGGETQYF. Here the CDR3 DNA reads TGTGCCAGCAGCTTGGCCAGTGGGGGAGAGACCCAGTACTTC.